This T cell receptor beta chain was found in a study of T-cell reconstitution after alpha-beta-depleted transplantation in children. Broader study findings: Hyperexpanded clones declined; after one year, newly produced T cells mostly supplied diversity. The origin of alpha-beta T cells about two months after transplant was reportedly several hundred expanded graft clones. At day 60, the high TCRbeta diversity found in some patients originated from recipient T cells and thymic progenitors that had survived.

Germline assignment: CDR1 SQVTM and CDR2 ANQGSEA. Between the trimmed V and J ends, which lost 4 bases and 7 bases, there was a span of 19 bases. The CDR3 is 14 amino acids. Unique molecular identifiers were incorporated into the prepared TCRbeta library. TCRdb recomputed calls from the PCR reads with MiXCR, one row per CDR3 protein. The sample shows about 90,000 distinct CDR3 sequences, about 16% of them seen only once. Of note for this clonotype: Antigen specificity is unknown.

The starting material was PBMCs, mostly from graft donor cells, obtained 180 days after TCRalphabeta/CD19-depleted stem cell transplant. The chain carries TRBV29-1 and TRBJ1-2; the D gene is possibly TRBD1 (6 bases). The receptor was derived from a male patient between 2 and 9 years old who had a stem cell transplant for acute lymphoblastic leukemia, so the T cells may come from the graft donor. CDR3 coding DNA: TGCAGCGTTGTGGCGTTTCGGGGGGCCGGTGGCTACACCTTC. Its translation: CSVVAFRGAGGYTF.